These 23 T cell receptor beta chains were all obtained from the same sample, sequenced in a study of Tregs in tolerant kidney transplant recipients. Here immunoSEQ multiplex PCR was the method, and the copy in TCRdb shows in-frame clones only, minus some. The sample includes some 70,000 clones, 84% seen only once; the top ten take 4.5% to 5.5%. Sequencing was done on a sample of CD4+ T cells from blood. The source of these receptors is a human donor in good health.

The V and J genes are TRBV18 and TRBJ2-7; D gene uncertain. Germline assignment: CDR1 KGHSH and CDR2 LQKENI. The CDR3 is 11 amino acids. V was cut by 1 base and J by 5 bases, with 3 bases left in between. The CDR3 region is CASSPQHEQYF. The CDR3 region has the DNA TGTGCCAGCTCACCACAGCACGAGCAGTACTTC.

CDR3 coding DNA: TGCAGTGCTAGCCTCCTACAGAAGATGTTTTTT. Amino acid sequence: CSASLLQKMFF. This chain uses TRBV20-1 with TRBJ1-4; D is uncertain. Trimming took 3 bases from V and 15 from J, leaving 14 bases between them. CDR1 and CDR2 (germline): DFQATT, SNEGSKA (reference sequence). There are 11 residues in the CDR3.

The chain uses TRBV11-2 and TRBJ1-3; D may be TRBD1 (6 bases). The V end was cut by 5 bases, the J end by 0 bases, with 11 bases between. The germline gives CDR1 SGHAT, CDR2 FQNNGV. The CDR3 runs 15 residues. CDR3 nucleotides: TGTGCCAGCAGCCCGACAGGTCTCTCTGGAAACACCATATATTTT. This encodes CASSPTGLSGNTIYF.

V and J are TRBV5-6 and TRBJ1-3, with D perhaps matching TRBD1 (6 bases). This CDR3 has 15 amino acids. In germline, CDR1 is SGHDT, CDR2 YYEEEE. The V end lost 3 bases, the J end lost 0 bases, and 10 bases lay between the germline ends. The CDR3 region has the DNA TGTGCCAGCAGCTCTGGACAGATCTCTGGAAACACCATATATTTT. Translated: CASSSGQISGNTIYF.

The chain combines TRBV14 with TRBJ2-3; 8 positions match TRBD2. This CDR3 has 16 residues. Germline V gene data show CDR1 as SGHDN and CDR2 as FVKESK. V was pared by 2 bases and J by 6 bases, with 10 bases of the junction left unmatched. The CDR3 reads CASSQQYGGAGDTQYF. CDR3 in DNA: TGTGCCAGCAGCCAACAATACGGGGGGGCCGGGGATACGCAGTATTTT. Full variable domain (rest looked up from reference TRBV14 and TRBJ2-3): EAGVTQFPSHSVIEKGQTVTLRCDPISGHDNLYWYRRVMGKEIKFLLHFVKESKQDESGMPNNRFLAERTGGTYSTLKVQPAELEDSGVYFCASSQQYGGAGDTQYFGPGTRLTVL.

J is TRBJ1-1 and V is TRBV29-1; D unresolved. The CDR3 contains 13 residues. V was clipped by 3 bases and J by 1 base, with 9 bases between them. The germline V gene has CDR1 SQVTM and CDR2 ANQGSEA. The CDR3 loop is CSVELAANTEAFF. For the CDR3, the DNA is TGCAGCGTTGAGTTGGCGGCGAACACTGAAGCTTTCTTT.

The genes are TRBV7-2 and TRBJ2-7, with D tentatively TRBD1 (6 bases). Trimming removed 3 bases from V and 4 bases from J, with 16 bases in between. The CDR3 has 15 amino acids. CDR1 SGHTA and CDR2 FQGNSA come from the germline V gene. This CDR3 reads CASSLSLTGPYEQYF. The CDR3 DNA reads as TGTGCCAGCAGCTTGTCGCTGACAGGCCCTTACGAGCAGTACTTC.

The rearrangement joins TRBV9 to TRBJ2-5, with D tentatively TRBD2 (7 bases). CDR1 is SGDLS and CDR2 is YYNGEE in the germline V gene. V lost 0 bases, J lost 2 bases, and 14 bases lay in between. The CDR3 totals 16 residues. CDR3 amino acids: CASSVATRGGQETQYF. CDR3 nucleotides: TGTGCCAGCAGCGTAGCTACTAGGGGGGGGCAAGAGACCCAGTACTTC.

The rearrangement uses TRBV9 and TRBJ1-1; D ambiguous. CDR3 size: 15 residues. CDR1 is SGDLS and CDR2 is YYNGEE in the germline V gene. Trimming pared 3 bases from V and 5 bases from J, leaving 17 bases between. CDR3 nucleotide sequence: TGTGCCAGCAGCGGAGGGCGGGGTGCTGGAACTGAAGCTTTCTTT. Amino acid sequence: CASSGGRGAGTEAFF.

The rearrangement joins TRBV9 to TRBJ2-6; 7 bases fit TRBD1. The CDR3 length is 16 residues. Germline V CDR1 and CDR2: SGDLS, YYNGEE. J lost 1 base, V lost 5 bases, and 6 bases had no gene match. Written as DNA, the CDR3 is TGTGCCAGCAGGGGACAGCCCGTTTCTGGGGCCAACGTCCTGACTTTC. This sequence encodes CASRGQPVSGANVLTF.

The V gene is TRBV6-4, the J gene TRBJ2-2; D remains ambiguous. V dropped 2 bases and J dropped 3 bases, with 4 bases sitting between them. From germline, CDR1 is MRHNA and CDR2 SNTAGT. This CDR3 is built from 13 residues. The CDR3 loop is CASSDRDTGELFF. DNA for the CDR3: TGTGCCAGCAGTGACAGGGACACCGGGGAGCTGTTTTTT.

This chain links TRBV11-2 with TRBJ1-4; D might be TRBD1 (6 bases). The length of the CDR3 is 17 residues. Germline V gene lookup returns CDR1 SGHAT and CDR2 FQNNGV. The V and J ends lost 2 bases and 0 bases respectively, with 13 bases between them. In nucleotides, the CDR3 is TGTGCCAGCAGCTTAAAGCTACAGGGACCAACTAATGAAAAACTGTTTTTT. The encoded protein is CASSLKLQGPTNEKLFF.

This clone has just a few counts. This chain joins TRBV23-1 and TRBJ2-7, with D perhaps TRBD2 (7 bases). TRBV23-1 counts as an open reading frame of uncertain function. This CDR3 spans 15 amino acids. V lost 3 bases to trimming and J lost 0 bases, with 12 bases between them. CDR3 in DNA: TGCGCCAGCAGTCAGCTACGGGGGGCCTCCTACGAGCAGTACTTC. Amino acid sequence: CASSQLRGASYEQYF.

The rearrangement joins TRBV4-1 to TRBJ1-1; 8 nucleotides agree with TRBD1. This CDR3 is built from 15 residues. Germline trimming cut 2 bases from V and 7 bases from J; bases unmatched to any gene: 9. Germline CDR1 reads MGHRA; CDR2 reads YSYEKL. In nucleotides, the CDR3 is TGCGCCAGCAGCCAACGACAGGGGTCGGAAAATGAAGCTTTCTTT. Its translation: CASSQRQGSENEAFF.

The table lists this clone with a count of one. V and J are TRBV6-6 and TRBJ2-7, with TRBD2 matching over 8 bases. Looked up from germline, CDR1 is MNHNY and CDR2 is SVGAGI (reference sequence). Trimming took 6 bases from V and 3 from J; bases not matched to a gene: 13. This CDR3 has 16 amino acids. Here the CDR3 DNA reads TGTGCCAGCAGAACGGGTCTGGCGGGAGGATACTACGAGCAGTACTTC. Translating gives CASRTGLAGGYYEQYF.

The chain is built from TRBV6-1 and TRBJ2-2; TRBD1 agrees at 10 bases. The CDR3 sequence is 15 residues long. Germline V gene data show CDR1 as MNHNS and CDR2 as SASEGT. Trimming removed 5 bases from V and 7 bases from J; junction bases left unmatched: 7. The chain's CDR3 is CASSTTGGWIGELFF. The CDR3 DNA is TGTGCCAGCAGTACGACAGGGGGCTGGATCGGGGAGCTGTTTTTT.

J is TRBJ2-5 and V is TRBV7-8; no clear D gene. V was cut by 5 bases and J by 5 bases, with 9 bases left in between. Germline V CDR1 and CDR2: SGHVS, FQNEAQ. The CDR3 is 12 residues long. CDR3 in DNA: TGTGCCAGCAGCCGGGTACGGGAGACCCAGTACTTC. It is translated as CASSRVRETQYF.

This clone has a single count. The V call is TRBV19, the J call TRBJ1-5; D remains unclear. This CDR3 comprises 16 residues. V shed 0 bases and J shed 1 base, with 10 bases lying between them. The germline gives CDR1 LNHDA, CDR2 SQIVND (reference sequence). The CDR3 reads CASSIDQPGSNQPQHF. The CDR3 DNA sequence: TGTGCCAGTAGTATAGATCAACCGGGGAGCAATCAGCCCCAGCATTTT.

The chain recombines TRBV7-9 with TRBJ1-2; D unresolved. This CDR3 has 15 residues. V gave up 2 bases and J gave up 2 bases, with 12 bases separating them. The V gene's germline CDR1 is SEHNR and CDR2 FQNEAQ (reference sequence). The CDR3 nucleotides read TGTGCCAGCAGCTTAATAGGGTACAAGAACTATGGCTACACCTTC. Protein: CASSLIGYKNYGYTF.

This clone is a singleton in its sample. The genes are TRBV6-5 and TRBJ1-5; weak D call: TRBD1 (5 bases). Trimming removed 6 bases from V and 3 bases from J, with 9 bases in between. The V gene's germline CDR1 is MNHEY and CDR2 SVGAGI. The CDR3 length is 13 residues. CDR3 nucleotides: TGTGCCAGCAGAAGGGACGTCAATCAGCCCCAGCATTTT. Translating gives CASRRDVNQPQHF.

In this sample, this clone turned up a few times. The chain couples TRBV7-2 to TRBJ1-5; TRBD1 is a possible D gene (5 bases). There are 14 residues in the CDR3. Trimming removed 5 bases from V and 5 bases from J, with 13 bases in between. In germline, CDR1 is SGHTA, CDR2 FQGNSA. In nucleotides, the CDR3 is TGTGCCAGCAGCCCTAGGTGGGGCGATCAGCCCCAGCATTTT. Residues: CASSPRWGDQPQHF.

The chain combines TRBV4-3 with TRBJ2-5; the D is unclear. This CDR3 comprises 13 residues. V dropped 4 bases and J dropped 5 bases, with 11 bases sitting between them. Germline CDR1 LGHNA, CDR2 YSLEER. The CDR3 DNA is TGCGCCAGCAGCCGTCTGGTAGGGGAGACCCAGTACTTC. This codes for CASSRLVGETQYF.

This clone turned up a few times. The J gene is TRBJ2-2, the V gene TRBV5-5; 8 positions match TRBD2. This CDR3 is built from 17 residues. Germline V gene data show CDR1 as SGHKS and CDR2 as YYEKEE (reference sequence). V was pared by 3 bases and J by 2 bases, with 9 bases of the junction left unmatched. CDR3 loop: CASSSWTSTINTGELFF. Written as DNA, the CDR3 is TGTGCCAGCAGCTCCTGGACTAGCACAATTAACACCGGGGAGCTGTTTTTT.